The present TCR beta chain was sequenced within a study of blood T cell repertoires in COVID-19. Whole-study context: Acute-phase and convalescent COVID-19 samples originated in the United States, Italy and Spain. Sample material is recorded as cDNA or gDNA derived from T cells, B-cell-depleted T cells, or PBMCs.

This CDR3 has 17 residues. V lost 3 bases, J lost 3 bases, and 8 bases stayed unmatched. Germline V gene data show CDR1 as SGHRS and CDR2 as YFSETQ. As processed by the authors: The authors estimated nucleated cell counts from reference gene primer amplification. Profiling relied on immunoSEQ multiplex PCR, and the TCRdb table lists in-frame clones only, not all of them. That table supplies the V and J calls and clone size; D and trimming were determined from the DNA. This repertoire shows over 200,000 clones, over 65% found once; its top ten account for around 3.2%. V is TRBV5-1 and J is TRBJ2-7; 14 positions agree with TRBD2. Sequencing used peripheral blood. The sequence was collected from a woman of 80 years or more with acute or convalescent COVID-19. CDR3 sequence (DNA): TGCGCCAGCAGCTCAAGACCCGGGACTAGCGGGAGCTACGAGCAGTACTTC. Its translation is CASSSRPGTSGSYEQYF.